Here is one T cell receptor (beta chain) with its context. The sample is drawn from a study of blood T cell repertoires in COVID-19. Repertoires were generated with immunoSEQ multiplex PCR, while TCRdb's copy carries only in-frame clones and drops some. Among some 9,800 clones listed, 86% were seen once. Germline loops: CDR1 LGHNA, CDR2 YNFKEQ. This CDR3 contains 16 residues. V gave up 4 bases and J gave up 0 bases; unmatched junction bases: 8. The sequence was obtained from a man aged 55 to 70 with acute or convalescent COVID-19. This sequence joins TRBV4-2 and TRBJ1-1, with TRBD1 matching 7 bases. The sample was peripheral blood. CDR3 nucleotide sequence: TGTGCCAGCAGCCTTGGGACAGAAACCTTGAACACTGAAGCTTTCTTT. Its translation: CASSLGTETLNTEAFF.